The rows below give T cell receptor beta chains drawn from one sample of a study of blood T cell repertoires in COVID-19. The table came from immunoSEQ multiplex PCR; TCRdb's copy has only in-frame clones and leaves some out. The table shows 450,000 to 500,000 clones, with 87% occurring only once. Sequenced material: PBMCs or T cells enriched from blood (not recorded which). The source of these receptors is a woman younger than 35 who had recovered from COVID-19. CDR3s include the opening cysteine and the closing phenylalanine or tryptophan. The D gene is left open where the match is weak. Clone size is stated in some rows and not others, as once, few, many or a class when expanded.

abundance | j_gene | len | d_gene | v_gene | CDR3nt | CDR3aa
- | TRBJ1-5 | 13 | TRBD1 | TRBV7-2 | TGTGCCAGCAAGACAGGGCCTAATCAGCCCCAGCATTTT | CASKTGPNQPQHF
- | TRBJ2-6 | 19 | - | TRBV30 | TGTGCCTGGAGCCCCCCCTGGGGGCGCCTTAGCTCTGGGGCCAACGTCCTGACTTTC | CAWSPPWGRLSSGANVLTF
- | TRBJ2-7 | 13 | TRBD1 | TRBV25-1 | TGTGCCAGCCTTGACAGGGCAGGGTACGAGCAGTACTTC | CASLDRAGYEQYF
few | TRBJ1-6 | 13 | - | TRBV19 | TGTGCCAGTAGTATAACACAAAATTCACCCCTCCACTTT | CASSITQNSPLHF
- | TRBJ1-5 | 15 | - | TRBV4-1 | TGCGCCAGCAGCCAAGATATTCTCCCGGGAAGGCCCCAGCATTTT | CASSQDILPGRPQHF
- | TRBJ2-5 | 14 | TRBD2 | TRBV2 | TGTGCCAGCAGCGGGACTAGCGGGGTCGAGACCCAGTACTTC | CASSGTSGVETQYF
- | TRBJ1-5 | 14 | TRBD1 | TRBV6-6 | TGTGCCAGCAAGGACAGGGAAAGCAATCAGCCCCAGCATTTT | CASKDRESNQPQHF
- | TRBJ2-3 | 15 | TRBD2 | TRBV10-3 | TGTGCCATTAGGACTAGCGGGGGGGGAACAGATACGCAGTATTTT | CAIRTSGGGTDTQYF
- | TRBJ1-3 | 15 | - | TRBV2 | TGTGCCAGCAGTGGCCATGGCCCCTCTGGAAACACCATATATTTT | CASSGHGPSGNTIYF
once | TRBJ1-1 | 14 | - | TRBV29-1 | TGCAGCGTTGGAGAGGGAGAACTGAACACTGAAGCTTTCTTT | CSVGEGELNTEAFF
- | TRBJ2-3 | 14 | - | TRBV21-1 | TGTGCCAGCAGCCTGGACAACCCCCGAGATACGCAGTATTTT | CASSLDNPRDTQYF
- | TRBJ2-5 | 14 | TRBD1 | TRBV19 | TGTGCCAGTAGTCGCGGGACAGGGGTGGAGACCCAGTACTTC | CASSRGTGVETQYF
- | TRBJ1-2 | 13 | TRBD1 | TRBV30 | TGTGCCTGGGCTCTGGACAGGGGGCCTGGCTACACCTTC | CAWALDRGPGYTF
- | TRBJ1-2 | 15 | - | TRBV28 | TGTGCCAGCAGCCAGCCCCCCCCAGGGGACTATGGCTACACCTTC | CASSQPPPGDYGYTF
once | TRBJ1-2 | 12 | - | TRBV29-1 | TGCAGCGCCACCTCGGGAAACTATGGCTACACCTTC | CSATSGNYGYTF
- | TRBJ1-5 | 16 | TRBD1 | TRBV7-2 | TGTGCCAGCAGCCACGACAGGGCGGAAGCTAATCAGCCCCAGCATTTT | CASSHDRAEANQPQHF
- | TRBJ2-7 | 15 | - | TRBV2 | TGTGCCAGCAGTCTTCCACCCGGACTGGGCTACGAGCAGTACTTC | CASSLPPGLGYEQYF
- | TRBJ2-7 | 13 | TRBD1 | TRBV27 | TGTGCCAGCAGTTGGGGACAGGGGGGCGAGCAGTACTTC | CASSWGQGGEQYF
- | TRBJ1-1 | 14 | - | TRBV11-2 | TGTGCCAGCAGCTTTCATTCTGGCAACCAAGAAGCTTTCTTT | CASSFHSGNQEAFF
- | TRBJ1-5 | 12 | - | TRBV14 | TGTGCCAGCAGCCAACTTTATCAGCCCCAGCATTTT | CASSQLYQPQHF
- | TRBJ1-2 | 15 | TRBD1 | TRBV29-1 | TGCAGCGTTGAAGGGGGCCGGGACAGTGCCTATGGCTACACCTTC | CSVEGGRDSAYGYTF
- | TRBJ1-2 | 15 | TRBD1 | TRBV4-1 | TGCGCCAGCAGCCAATCGGACAGGGGTAACTATGGCTACACCTTC | CASSQSDRGNYGYTF
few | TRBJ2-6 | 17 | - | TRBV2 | TGTGCCAGCATCAGAGGCAGGGCTTTCTCTGGGGCCAACGTCCTGACTTTC | CASIRGRAFSGANVLTF
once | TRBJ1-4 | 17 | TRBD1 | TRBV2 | TGTGCCAGCAGTGTTGACAGGGGGAGGACAAGCTATGAAAAACTGTTTTTT | CASSVDRGRTSYEKLFF
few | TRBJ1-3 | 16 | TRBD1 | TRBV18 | TGTGCCAGCTCAGGGACAGGGGGCCTCTCTGGAAACACCATATATTTT | CASSGTGGLSGNTIYF
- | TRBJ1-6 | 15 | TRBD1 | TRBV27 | TGTGCCAGCAGTTCGCTCCAGGGGGGAAATTCACCCCTCCACTTT | CASSSLQGGNSPLHF
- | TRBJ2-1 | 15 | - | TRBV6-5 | TGTGCCAGCAGCCGCGACAGCAGGAGTTACAATGAGCAGTTCTTC | CASSRDSRSYNEQFF
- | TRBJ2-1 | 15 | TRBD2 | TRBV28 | TGTGCCAGCAGTTATAGCGGGGGTTGGGTCAATGAGCAGTTCTTC | CASSYSGGWVNEQFF
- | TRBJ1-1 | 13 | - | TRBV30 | TGTGCCTGGAGTCCTGGGGGGTTCGGAGAAGCTTTCTTT | CAWSPGGFGEAFF
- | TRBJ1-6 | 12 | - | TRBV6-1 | TGTGCCAGCAGTGAAAGAGGAGTAAGCACGCTCTTT | CASSERGVSTLF
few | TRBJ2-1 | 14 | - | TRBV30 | TGTGCCTGGAGTAGCGGGCAAAACTACAATGAGCAGTTCTTC | CAWSSGQNYNEQFF
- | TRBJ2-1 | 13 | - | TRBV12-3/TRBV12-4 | TGTGCCAGCAGTTTACAGTCCCACAATGAGCAGTTCTTC | CASSLQSHNEQFF